This TCR beta chain was profiled in a study of Tregs in tolerant kidney transplant recipients (dated by TCRdb to between 2017 and 2020). Some background on the complete study: The study used TCRbeta sequencing to identify donor-specific regulatory T cells before combined kidney and bone marrow transplantation, then tracked those cells after transplant. The study at large found these results: Biological reproducibility was not directly assessed, although technical replication error appeared to be minimal. Donor-specific Treg expansion was found to exceed global Treg expansion in tolerant patients, suggesting antigen-driven rather than nonspecific expansion. Expanding Tregs with activated donor B cells appeared to identify the most biologically relevant and donor-specific TCRbeta repertoire. Because the PCR primers were changed over time for some patients, nucleotide-level comparison could not be performed across the samples from those patients. The study was constrained by small patient numbers, and validation of the findings is required in larger populations and under other immunosuppression protocols.

Concerning this clone: Its binding antigen is unknown.

The sample's time point label, in plain terms: 6 months after combined kidney and bone marrow transplant. The transplants used related donors along with nonmyeloablative bone marrow transplantation, and in the human trials mixed chimerism was transient. Thawed PBMCs were FACS-sorted into unstimulated Tregs (CD4+CD25+CD127-), CD4+ non-Tregs (CD4+CD25-), CD4 cells and CD8 cells. Patients were 4 combined kidney and bone marrow transplant recipients from the ITN036ST trial, and only these trial subjects had samples available. Healthy control blood was processed by Ficoll density gradient to PBMCs and cryopreserved; patient PBMCs were collected before and after transplant. For TCRbeta CDR3 sequencing, genomic DNA was extracted from sorted cells using the QIAGEN DNeasy Blood and Tissue Kit. High-throughput TCRbeta CDR3 sequencing was carried out commercially through immunoSEQ, with PCR amplification with bias correction and internal controls included. The published analysis was carried out like this. Unique productive TCRbeta sequences were defined by CDR3 nucleotide sequence when primers matched and otherwise by CDR3 amino acid sequence together with Vbeta and Jbeta genes. To correct for sorting error, sequences found in more than one sorted population at a frequency ratio of 2:1 or less were discarded, and the remaining shared sequences were assigned to the population with the higher frequency. A sequence counted as donor-reactive if, in CFSE-low cells, the sequence had a frequency of at least 0.01% and was expanded at least 5-fold compared with unstimulated cells. Repertoire divergence was quantified by Jensen-Shannon divergence calculated from the top 100 TCRbeta sequences ranked by frequency. When a sample had multiple sequencing runs, each run was corrected for sorting error separately and the runs were then pooled. TCRdb limited this immuneACCESS table to in-frame rearrangements with V and J called. A share of clones is missing; checked studies link under half to unresolved V genes, and the rest is unexplained. Clone size and V and J calls were adopted from that table, with D and trimming inferred from the DNA. The sample table includes about 6,300 clones. The ten largest clones represent around 5.7% of the sample.

The source was CD4+ T cells from blood (PBMCs), collected 6 months after the transplant. This clonotype was obtained from a human patient who received a combined kidney and bone marrow transplant. Following transplantation, part of the T cell population may be supplied by the graft donor rather than the patient.

The sequenced part of the CDR3 DNA is TGTGCCAGCAGAGGGACAGGGGGCAATCAGCCC. Translated, this is CASRGTGGNQP. The whole CDR3 is CASRGTGGNQPQHF. This chain is built from TRBV2 and TRBJ1-5; 10 bases in between match TRBD1. The CDR3 goes on 3 residues after the read ends, and that part is filled in from the germline J gene. The CDR3 runs 14 amino acids, cysteine and phenylalanine included. The DNA has 33 bases, all within the CDR3, and is read from base 1. Trimming leaves V shorter by 6 bases and J shorter by 2 bases, with the junction holding 1 base beyond the gene matches. The germline V gene supplies CDR1 SNHLY and CDR2 FYNNEI.